This T cell receptor beta chain was sequenced for a study of identical twins. Healthy Caucasians provided all donations. The CDR3 length is 21 residues. CDR1 is KGHDR and CDR2 is SFDVKD in the germline V gene. Germline trimming cut 5 bases from V and 9 bases from J; bases unmatched to any gene: 24. Each CDR3 protein gets one entry after TCRdb re-called the 5' RACE reads with MiXCR. The repertoire holds 500,000 to 650,000 distinct CDR3 sequences, with roughly 7.2% as singletons. This clonotype appeared many times. The same data also contributed to another study, on yellow fever vaccine responses in identical twins.

The rearrangement joins TRBV24-1 to TRBJ2-1, with 13 positions matching TRBD2. This receptor was taken from a woman under 30 in good health. Sequencing was carried out using PBMCs. The CDR3 loop reads CATSGTLAGGSSPYPSGEQFF. The DNA of the CDR3 is TGTGCCACCAGTGGCACACTAGCGGGAGGGTCGAGTCCTTACCCAAGTGGTGAGCAGTTCTTC.